This T cell receptor (beta chain) was identified in a study of cytomegalovirus exposure and HLA in healthy donors. Study observations and caveats: Cytomegalovirus association was listed for about 180 TCR beta chains. While the bulk of TCR sequences proved rare, some public TCRs turned up in many donors.

CDR3 size: 14 residues. V shed 7 bases and J 4 bases; nucleotides not matched to a gene: 6. From germline, CDR1 is SGHNT and CDR2 YYREEE (reference sequence). These donors were members of the approximately 110-subject validation cohort, a group separate from the approximately 700-subject first cohort. To note about this clone: Its antigen is currently unknown.

Sequencing used immunoSEQ multiplex PCR; TCRdb keeps in-frame clones, though not all of them. The table shows around 220,000 clones, with almost 90% occurring only once. Sequences were obtained from PBMCs. The rearrangement joins TRBV5-4 to TRBJ2-1; 9 bases line up with TRBD2. The TCR originated in a woman between 18 and 29 years old in good health and CMV-seronegative. Here the CDR3 reads CASAREGSYNEQFF. DNA for the CDR3: TGTGCCAGCGCGCGGGAGGGTAGTTACAATGAGCAGTTCTTC.